A single T cell receptor beta chain is shown here with its context. There are 15 residues in the CDR3. Germline V CDR1 and CDR2: MGHRA, YSYEKL. Trimming stripped 2 bases from V and 1 base from J, with 6 bases between. Original methodology: Reference gene primer amplification gave estimated nucleated cell counts. Sequencing was performed with immunoSEQ multiplex PCR; in TCRdb, only in-frame clones are kept and a portion is missing. V, J and clone size are those of that table, while D and trimming were read from the DNA. The sample yields around 320,000 clones, around 90% seen once. This sample stems from a study of blood T cell repertoires in COVID-19. Study-wide context: The study drew acute and convalescent COVID-19 samples from the United States, Italy and Spain. From T cells, B-cell-depleted T cells, or PBMCs came the material, which was cDNA or gDNA.

The chain uses TRBV4-1 and TRBJ1-6; D gene uncertain. The clonotype comes from a man younger than 35 with active or convalescent COVID-19. Specimen: peripheral blood. The CDR3: CASSQLVSYNSPLHF. The CDR3 DNA follows: TGCGCCAGCAGCCAATTAGTATCCTATAATTCACCCCTCCACTTT.